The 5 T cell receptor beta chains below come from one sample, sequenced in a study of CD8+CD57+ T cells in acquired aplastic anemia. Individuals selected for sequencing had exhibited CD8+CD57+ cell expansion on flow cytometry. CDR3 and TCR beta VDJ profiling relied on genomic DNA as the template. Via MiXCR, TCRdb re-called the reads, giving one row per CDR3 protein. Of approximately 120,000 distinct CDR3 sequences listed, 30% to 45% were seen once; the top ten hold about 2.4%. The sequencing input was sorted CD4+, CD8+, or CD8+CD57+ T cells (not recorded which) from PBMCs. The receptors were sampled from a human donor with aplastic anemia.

CDR3 nucleotide sequence: TGTGCCAGTACAGGGGAACCCCATAGCAATCAGCCCCAGCATTTT. Protein: CASTGEPHSNQPQHF. The chain uses TRBV19 and TRBJ1-5; D possibly corresponds to TRBD1 (6 bases). The germline V gene encodes CDR1 LNHDA and CDR2 SQIVND (reference sequence). The CDR3 is 15 residues long. Between the trimmed V and J ends, which lost 7 bases and 0 bases, there was a span of 13 bases. Looking up the rest from reference TRBV19 and TRBJ1-5 gives the full variable domain: DGGITQSPKYLFRKEGQNVTLSCEQNLNHDAMYWYRQDPGQGLRLIYYSQIVNDFQKGDIAEGYSVSREKKESFPLTVTSAQKNPTAFYLCASTGEPHSNQPQHFGDGTRLSIL.

CDR3 sequence: CAITLGGGGDTIYF. CDR3 coding DNA: TGTGCCATCACTCTGGGGGGTGGAGGAGACACCATATATTTT. The V gene is TRBV10-3, the J gene TRBJ1-3; D is possibly TRBD1 (5 bases). CDR1 is ENHRY and CDR2 is SYGVKD in the germline V gene. The CDR3 runs 14 residues. Trimming removed 7 bases at V and 8 bases at J, with 18 bases between.

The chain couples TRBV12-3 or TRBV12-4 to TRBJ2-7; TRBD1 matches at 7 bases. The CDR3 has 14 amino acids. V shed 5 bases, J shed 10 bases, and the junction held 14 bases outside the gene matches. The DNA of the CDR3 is TGTGCCAGCAGTCGTAATGGGACAGTTACCCTACAGTACTTC. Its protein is CASSRNGTVTLQYF.

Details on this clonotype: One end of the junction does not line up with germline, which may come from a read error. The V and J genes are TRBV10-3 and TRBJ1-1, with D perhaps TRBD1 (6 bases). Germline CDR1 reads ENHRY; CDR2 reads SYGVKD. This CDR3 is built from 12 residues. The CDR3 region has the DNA TGTGCCATCGGACAGCAGAACACTGAAGCTTCCTTT. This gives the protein CAIGQQNTEASF.

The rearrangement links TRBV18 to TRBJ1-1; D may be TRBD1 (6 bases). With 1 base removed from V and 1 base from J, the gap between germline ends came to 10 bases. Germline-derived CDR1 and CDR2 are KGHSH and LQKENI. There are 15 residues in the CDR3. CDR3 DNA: TGTGCCAGCTCACCACGGGGAGGGGGGAACACTGAAGCTTTCTTT. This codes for CASSPRGGGNTEAFF.